Below, 21 T cell receptor beta chains from the same sample are listed, as sequenced in a study of patients and donors after allogeneic stem cell transplantation. Each CDR3 protein gets one entry after TCRdb re-called the RT-PCR reads with MiXCR. The table has about 150,000 distinct CDR3 sequences, over 35% seen once. The sample taken for sequencing was blood, either unsorted or a sorted T cell fraction (not recorded which). These receptors came from a human donor who was either an allogeneic HSCT recipient or a stem cell or donor lymphocyte infusion donor (not recorded which). It is not recorded whose cells these are; they may come from a transplant donor.

The rearrangement links TRBV7-9 to TRBJ1-2; D unresolved. The germline CDR1 and CDR2 sequences are SEHNR and FQNEAQ (reference sequence). This CDR3 comprises 15 residues. The ends were cut back, 1 base at V and 4 bases at J, with 13 bases in the middle. The CDR3 DNA sequence: TGTGCCAGCAGCTTAGATTTAGAACAGTTCTATGGCTACACCTTC. It codes for CASSLDLEQFYGYTF.

The chain links TRBV9 to TRBJ1-2; D ambiguous. V was cut by 4 bases and J by 0 bases, with 7 bases left in between. Germline V gene data show CDR1 as SGDLS and CDR2 as YYNGEE. This CDR3 is 13 amino acids long. Written as DNA, the CDR3 is TGTGCCAGCAGCCCCCCATCTAACTATGGCTACACCTTC. This codes for CASSPPSNYGYTF.

This clonotype appeared a few times. The genes are TRBV28 and TRBJ2-1; 7 bases agree with TRBD1. CDR1 and CDR2 from the germline V gene are MDHEN and SYDVKM. V lost 4 bases, J lost 5 bases, and 5 bases stayed unmatched. The CDR3 is 14 amino acids. This chain's CDR3 is CASSSGTVNNEQFF. The DNA of the CDR3 is TGTGCCAGCAGTTCCGGGACAGTCAACAATGAGCAGTTCTTC. Full variable domain (rest looked up from reference TRBV28 and TRBJ2-1): DVKVTQSSRYLVKRTGEKVFLECVQDMDHENMFWYRQDPGLGLRLIYFSYDVKMKEKGDIPEGYSVSREKKERFSLILESASTNQTSMYLCASSSGTVNNEQFFGPGTRLTVL.

The J gene is TRBJ1-1, the V gene TRBV9, with D uncertain. The V end lost 1 base, the J end lost 1 base, and 11 bases lay between the germline ends. Germline V gene data show CDR1 as SGDLS and CDR2 as YYNGEE. CDR3 length: 15 amino acids. The CDR3 here is CASSVRVQGNTEAFF. CDR3 sequence (DNA): TGTGCCAGCAGCGTAAGGGTGCAAGGGAACACTGAAGCTTTCTTT.

This clonotype was counted a few times. The gene calls are TRBV20-1 and TRBJ2-3; a weak D match, TRBD2 (6 bases). Germline CDR1 is DFQATT and CDR2 is SNEGSKA (reference sequence). This CDR3 has 16 residues. V was pared by 3 bases and J by 3 bases, with 19 bases between. In nucleotides, the CDR3 is TGCAGTGCTAGTGTTAGCGGTGAGGGTATTACAGATACGCAGTATTTT. Amino acid sequence: CSASVSGEGITDTQYF.

This chain uses TRBV27 with TRBJ1-2, with D perhaps matching TRBD1 (5 bases). Germline V gives CDR1 MNHEY, CDR2 SMNVEV (reference sequence). Deletions cut 3 bases from V and 5 bases from J, with 16 bases between. This CDR3 has 15 amino acids. In nucleotides, the CDR3 is TGTGCCAGCAGTTTCCAGGGCCGAAGGGGTTATGGCTACACCTTC. It translates to CASSFQGRRGYGYTF.

This clonotype showed up just a few times. The J gene is TRBJ1-2, the V gene TRBV29-1; D possibly corresponds to TRBD1 (6 bases). Looked up from germline, CDR1 is SQVTM and CDR2 is ANQGSEA. V lost 4 bases, J lost 4 bases, and 10 bases lay in between. The CDR3 contains 12 residues. The CDR3 loop reads CSVARGTYGYTF. The DNA for the CDR3 is TGCAGCGTTGCCAGGGGCACCTATGGCTACACCTTC.

The V gene is TRBV27, the J gene TRBJ2-4; the match to TRBD1 covers 8 bases. The CDR3 extends over 13 amino acids. V dropped 5 bases and J dropped 6; count of bases not matched to a gene: 3. Germline CDR1 MNHEY, CDR2 SMNVEV (reference sequence). The CDR3 loop reads CASSPDRANIQYF. Written as DNA, the CDR3 is TGTGCCAGCAGTCCGGACAGGGCAAACATTCAGTACTTC.

In this sample, this clonotype turned up once. The chain joins TRBV24-1 to TRBJ2-2; D is possibly TRBD2 (6 bases). The CDR3 runs 15 residues. CDR1 and CDR2 (germline): KGHDR, SFDVKD. V lost 3 bases and J lost 7, with 14 bases in between. Written as DNA, the CDR3 is TGTGCCACCAGTGATACGGGACTCACCCGCGGGGAGCTGTTTTTT. Its translation is CATSDTGLTRGELFF.

The chain links TRBV28 to TRBJ1-2; D may be TRBD1 (5 bases). This CDR3 is 14 amino acids long. The germline V gene encodes CDR1 MDHEN and CDR2 SYDVKM. V lost 4 bases, J lost 7 bases, and 16 bases lay in between. CDR3 bases: TGTGCCAGCAGTTCGAGATATAATACAGGTGGCTACACCTTC. This codes for CASSSRYNTGGYTF.

This clonotype was observed a few times. The chain is built from TRBV7-8 and TRBJ1-5; D possibly corresponds to TRBD1 (5 bases). This CDR3 contains 16 residues. Germline CDR1 and CDR2: SGHVS and FQNEAQ. The V and J ends lost 6 bases and 0 bases respectively, with 15 bases between them. CDR3 nucleotides: TGTGCCAGCAGGCTGTGGGGGGGTCCTAGCAATCAGCCCCAGCATTTT. Translated: CASRLWGGPSNQPQHF.

The genes are TRBV24-1 and TRBJ1-5; 7 nucleotides align to TRBD1. CDR1 and CDR2 (germline): KGHDR, SFDVKD. The CDR3 spans 16 residues. Unmatched junction bases numbered 5, after V lost 4 bases and J lost 0 bases. The CDR3 sequence: CATSDRTGDSNQPQHF. CDR3 coding DNA: TGTGCCACCAGTGACCGGACAGGCGATAGCAATCAGCCCCAGCATTTT.

This chain connects TRBV12-3 or TRBV12-4 to TRBJ1-6; D is possibly TRBD1 (6 bases). The CDR3 runs to 15 residues. Trimming removed 9 bases at V and 0 bases at J, with 12 bases between. Written as DNA, the CDR3 is TGTGCCAGTACACAGACAGGCTCCTATAATTCACCCCTCCACTTT. Amino acids: CASTQTGSYNSPLHF.

This clonotype was detected a few times. The chain combines TRBV4-3 with TRBJ1-1; D unresolved. The V gene's germline CDR1 is LGHNA and CDR2 YSLEER. V lost 2 bases, J lost 3 bases, and 7 bases lay in between. The CDR3 loop spans 13 amino acids. CDR3 coding DNA: TGCGCCAGCAGCCAATTTGGGGACACTGAAGCTTTCTTT. Translating it yields CASSQFGDTEAFF.

This clonotype was observed once. J is TRBJ2-2 and V is TRBV10-3; weak D call: TRBD2 (6 bases). Trimming removed 6 bases from V and 5 bases from J, with 16 bases in between. CDR1 ENHRY and CDR2 SYGVKD come from the germline V gene. The CDR3 runs to 15 residues. This CDR3 is CAIRGGPGVTGELFF. The CDR3 coding sequence is TGTGCCATCAGGGGGGGTCCCGGAGTGACCGGGGAGCTGTTTTTT.

The CDR3 nucleotides are TGTGCCAGCAGCCTGAGGGACAGGGGTTGGACAGATACGCAGTATTTT. This codes for CASSLRDRGWTDTQYF. The chain employs TRBV25-1 and TRBJ2-3, with TRBD1 matching 10 bases. The CDR3 runs to 16 residues. Germline-derived CDR1 and CDR2 are MGHDK and SYGVNS. V trimming: 6 bases; J trimming: 3 bases; junction bases outside the gene matches: 9.

The chain has TRBV12-3 or TRBV12-4 and TRBJ1-1; a weak D match, TRBD1 (6 bases). This CDR3 region has 13 residues. Trimming stripped 10 bases from V and 0 bases from J, with 12 bases between. The CDR3 nucleotides are TGTGCCACTCAGGGGCACCTGAACACTGAAGCTTTCTTT. Protein sequence: CATQGHLNTEAFF.

This clonotype was detected a few times. J is TRBJ2-3 and V is TRBV9; TRBD2 matches at 8 bases. The CDR3 sequence is 15 residues long. Germline-derived CDR1 and CDR2 are SGDLS and YYNGEE. After removal of 2 bases from V and 0 bases from J, the junction contained 2 bases not matched to a gene. CDR3 protein: CASSVSGASTDTQYF. The CDR3 DNA follows: TGTGCCAGCAGCGTTAGCGGGGCGAGCACAGATACGCAGTATTTT.

The chain recombines TRBV20-1 with TRBJ2-1, with D possibly matching TRBD1 (5 bases). Germline V gives CDR1 DFQATT, CDR2 SNEGSKA (reference sequence). The length of the CDR3 is 17 residues. The ends were cut back, 0 bases at V and 0 bases at J, with 15 bases in the middle. The CDR3 bases are TGCAGTGCTAGAGATGTAGGGGAATTAAGCTCCTACAATGAGCAGTTCTTC. Amino acid sequence: CSARDVGELSSYNEQFF.

The V call is TRBV18, the J call TRBJ2-2; D may be TRBD2 (6 bases). This CDR3 is 16 amino acids long. CDR1 and CDR2 from the germline V gene are KGHSH and LQKENI. Trimming took off 3 bases at V and 0 bases at J, with 11 bases between the two ends. CDR3 DNA: TGTGCCAGCTCACCTGCTGGCGGGGCGAACACCGGGGAGCTGTTTTTT. Translating it yields CASSPAGGANTGELFF.

This rearrangement joins TRBV6-5 to TRBJ1-2; no clear D gene. CDR1 is MNHEY and CDR2 is SVGAGI in the germline V gene. Deletions cut 4 bases from V and 8 bases from J, with 14 bases between. The CDR3 contains 13 residues. CDR3 loop: CASSSHQLRGYTF. CDR3 bases: TGTGCCAGCAGTTCCCATCAATTAAGAGGCTACACCTTC.